A selection of T cell receptor beta chains follows, all from one sample in a study of regulatory T cells in long-lasting Graves disease. In TCRdb, the multiplex PCR reads were re-called with MiXCR into one record per CDR3 protein. The table includes hundreds of thousands of distinct CDR3 sequences, 9.5% to 15% detected once. The same data also contributed to another study, on T cells in Graves' hyperthyroidism and ophthalmopathy.

Sequenced material: peripheral blood mononuclear cells (PBMCs), taken at new diagnosis, from a patient treated with antithyroid drugs. The receptors originated from a woman aged 25-40 years with Graves disease. Each CDR3 is given with its conserved first and last residue. Fields, in order: J gene, V gene, CDR3 protein.

j_call: TRBJ1-5
v_call: TRBV27
cdr3_aa: CASSSSARSYQPQHF

j_call: TRBJ1-1
v_call: TRBV6-1
cdr3_aa: CASTPGGTEAFF

j_call: TRBJ2-7
v_call: TRBV5-4
cdr3_aa: CASSYRGGNSYEQYF

j_call: TRBJ2-5
v_call: TRBV10-3
cdr3_aa: CAIAKGGKETQYF

j_call: TRBJ1-1
v_call: TRBV2
cdr3_aa: CASRDSRQGGAAFF

j_call: TRBJ2-6
v_call: TRBV27
cdr3_aa: CASSLDNSGANVLTF

j_call: TRBJ2-3
v_call: TRBV11-2
cdr3_aa: CASRSRGPTDTQYF

j_call: TRBJ2-1
v_call: TRBV4-2
cdr3_aa: CASSQLLSGASSYNEQFF

j_call: TRBJ2-1
v_call: TRBV20-1
cdr3_aa: CSARSATGNEQFF

j_call: TRBJ2-5
v_call: TRBV5-1
cdr3_aa: CASSLFGGSQETQYF

j_call: TRBJ1-2
v_call: TRBV28
cdr3_aa: CASTTGGMWGYGYTF

j_call: TRBJ1-4
v_call: TRBV2
cdr3_aa: CASSEVVEEKLFF

j_call: TRBJ2-7
v_call: TRBV6-2/TRBV6-3
cdr3_aa: CASSSAGGLAGVRLRNEQYF

j_call: TRBJ2-4
v_call: TRBV28
cdr3_aa: CASLDRVQNIQYF

j_call: TRBJ2-7
v_call: TRBV29-1
cdr3_aa: CAGGSSYEQYF

j_call: TRBJ1-5
v_call: TRBV6-1
cdr3_aa: CASQGQNQPQHF

j_call: TRBJ2-7
v_call: TRBV20-1
cdr3_aa: CSAKSPRDSPYEQYF